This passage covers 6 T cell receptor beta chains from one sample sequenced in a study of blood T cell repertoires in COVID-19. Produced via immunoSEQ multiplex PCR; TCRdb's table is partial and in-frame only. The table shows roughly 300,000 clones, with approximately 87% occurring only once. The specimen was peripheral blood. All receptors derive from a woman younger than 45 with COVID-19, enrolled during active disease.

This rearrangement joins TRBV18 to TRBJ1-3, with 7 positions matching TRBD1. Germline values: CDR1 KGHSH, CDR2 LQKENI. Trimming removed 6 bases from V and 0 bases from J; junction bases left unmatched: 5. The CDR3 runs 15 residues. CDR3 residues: CASSPTGPSGNTIYF. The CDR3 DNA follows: TGTGCCAGCTCGCCGACAGGGCCCTCTGGAAACACCATATATTTT. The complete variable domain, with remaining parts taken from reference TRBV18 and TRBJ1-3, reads NAGVMQNPRHLVRRRGQEARLRCSPMKGHSHVYWYRQLPEEGLKFMVYLQKENIIDESGMPKERFSAEFPKEGPSILRIQQVVRGDSAAYFCASSPTGPSGNTIYFGEGSWLTVV.

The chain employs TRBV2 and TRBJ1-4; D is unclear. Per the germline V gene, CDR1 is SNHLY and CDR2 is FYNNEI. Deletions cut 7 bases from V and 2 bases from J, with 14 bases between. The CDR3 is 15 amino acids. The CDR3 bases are TGTGCCAGCATCCCTAGTGCCAGTACTAATGAAAAACTGTTTTTT. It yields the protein CASIPSASTNEKLFF.

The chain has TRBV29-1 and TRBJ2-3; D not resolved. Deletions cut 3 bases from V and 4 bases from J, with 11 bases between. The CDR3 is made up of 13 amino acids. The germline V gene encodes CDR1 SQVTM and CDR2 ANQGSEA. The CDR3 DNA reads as TGCAGCGTTGACCCCCTAGAGGCAGATACGCAGTATTTT. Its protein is CSVDPLEADTQYF.

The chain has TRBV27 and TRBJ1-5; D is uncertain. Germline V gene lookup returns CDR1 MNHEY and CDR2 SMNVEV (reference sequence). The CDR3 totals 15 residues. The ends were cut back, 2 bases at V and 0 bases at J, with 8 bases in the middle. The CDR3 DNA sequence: TGTGCCAGCAGTTTAACGGGGTATAGCAATCAGCCCCAGCATTTT. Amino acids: CASSLTGYSNQPQHF.

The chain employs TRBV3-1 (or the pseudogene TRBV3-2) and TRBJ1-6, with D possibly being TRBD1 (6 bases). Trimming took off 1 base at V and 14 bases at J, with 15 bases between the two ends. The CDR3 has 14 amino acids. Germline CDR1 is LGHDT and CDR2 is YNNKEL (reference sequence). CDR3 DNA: TGTGCCAGCAGCCAAGGTCAGACAGGTCTAGCCCTCCACTTT. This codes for CASSQGQTGLALHF.

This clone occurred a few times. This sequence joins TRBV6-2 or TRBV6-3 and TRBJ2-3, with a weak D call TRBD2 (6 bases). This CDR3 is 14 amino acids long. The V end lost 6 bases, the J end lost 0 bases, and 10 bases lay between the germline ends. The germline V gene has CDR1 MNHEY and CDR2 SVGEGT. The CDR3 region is CASSLARSTDTQYF. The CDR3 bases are TGTGCCAGCAGCCTAGCGCGTAGCACAGATACGCAGTATTTT.